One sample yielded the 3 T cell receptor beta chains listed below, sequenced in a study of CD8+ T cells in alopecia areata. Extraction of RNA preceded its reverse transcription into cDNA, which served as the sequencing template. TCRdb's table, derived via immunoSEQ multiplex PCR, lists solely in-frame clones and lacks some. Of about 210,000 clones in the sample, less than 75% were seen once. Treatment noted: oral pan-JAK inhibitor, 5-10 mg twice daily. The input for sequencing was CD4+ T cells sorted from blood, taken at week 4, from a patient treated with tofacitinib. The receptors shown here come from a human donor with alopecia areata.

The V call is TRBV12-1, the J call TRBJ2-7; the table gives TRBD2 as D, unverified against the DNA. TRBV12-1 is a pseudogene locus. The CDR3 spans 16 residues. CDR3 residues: CASSWHKAGGIYEQYF. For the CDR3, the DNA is TGTGCCAGCAGCTGGCATAAAGCGGGGGGGATATACGAGCAGTACTTC.

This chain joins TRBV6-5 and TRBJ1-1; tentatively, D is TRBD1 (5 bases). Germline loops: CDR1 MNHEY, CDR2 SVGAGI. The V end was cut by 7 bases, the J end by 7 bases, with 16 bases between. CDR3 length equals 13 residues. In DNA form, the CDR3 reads TGTGCCAGCATTCCCGGCGGGGGAGGTGAAGCTTTCTTT. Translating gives CASIPGGGGEAFF.

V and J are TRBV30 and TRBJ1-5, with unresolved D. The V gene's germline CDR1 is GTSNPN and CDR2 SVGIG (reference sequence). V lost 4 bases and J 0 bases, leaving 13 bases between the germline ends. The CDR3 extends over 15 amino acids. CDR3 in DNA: TGTGCCTGGATCTGGGGTAGATATAGCAATCAGCCCCAGCATTTT. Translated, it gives CAWIWGRYSNQPQHF.